A selection of T cell receptor beta chains follows, all from one sample in a study of T cells of healthy individuals. A single record per CDR3 protein comes from TCRdb applying MiXCR to the 5' RACE reads. The sample lists around 100,000 distinct CDR3 sequences; approximately 15% were seen once. The receptors come from a human donor in good health. Both conserved end residues are part of each CDR3. The D gene is left open where the match is weak. The size field is filled for only some rows; it gives once, few, many or a size class.

many | TRBJ2-3 | - | TRBV20-1 | TGCAGTGGGCCAGTAGGTGATACGCAGTATTTT | CSGPVGDTQYF
few | TRBJ1-1 | - | TRBV2 | TGTGCCAGCAGAAGCCAGATGAACACTGAAGCTTTCTTT | CASRSQMNTEAFF
- | TRBJ2-7 | TRBD2 | TRBV5-6 | TGTGCCAGCACTGAGCGGGGGTTGGTTTACGAGCAGTACTTC | CASTERGLVYEQYF
- | TRBJ2-5 | - | TRBV6-6 | TGTGCCAGCAGTTACGGAGCAGGGGGGTCAATGCAAGAGACCCAGTACTTC | CASSYGAGGSMQETQYF
- | TRBJ2-5 | TRBD2 | TRBV7-2 | TGTGCCAGCAGCTTAGGGATCGGCGGGGGGGTATTAGGGGGAGAGACCCAGTACTTC | CASSLGIGGGVLGGETQYF
many | TRBJ1-6 | - | TRBV28 | TGTGCCAGCAGGGACAGCGGTTCACCCCTCCACTTT | CASRDSGSPLHF
- | TRBJ2-7 | TRBD1 | TRBV3-1 | TGTGCCAGCAGCCAACCGGACAGGGCGACCTACGAGCAGTACTTC | CASSQPDRATYEQYF
- | TRBJ2-2 | - | TRBV14 | TGTGCCAGCAGCCAGTACAAGAACACCGGGGAGCTGTTTTTT | CASSQYKNTGELFF
many | TRBJ2-7 | - | TRBV4-3 | TGCGCCAGCAGCCAATTCTTCGAGAGCTCCTACGAGCAGTACTTC | CASSQFFESSYEQYF
- | TRBJ2-1 | - | TRBV24-1 | TGTGCCACCAGTGATAGGGGGGTTCGGCCACGCGAGCAGTTCTTC | CATSDRGVRPREQFF
- | TRBJ1-4 | TRBD1 | TRBV4-3 | TGCGCCAGCAGCCAAGGGTTGGGGGGACAGGCCCTGTTTTTT | CASSQGLGGQALFF
many | TRBJ2-7 | - | TRBV6-2/TRBV6-3 | TGTGCCAGCAGCGACAGGTCCCGCTCCTACGAGCAGTACTTC | CASSDRSRSYEQYF
few | TRBJ2-3 | TRBD2 | TRBV28 | TGTGCCAGCAGTGCGGGAGTTAGCACAGATACGCAGTATTTT | CASSAGVSTDTQYF
- | TRBJ1-1 | - | TRBV6-2/TRBV6-3 | TGTGCCAGCAGTTACTCGGGGGATGGCACTGAAGCTTTCTTT | CASSYSGDGTEAFF
few | TRBJ2-1 | - | TRBV7-3 | TGTGCCAGCAGCTTAGAACAAAGCGGATTCCGGGGGAATGAGCAGTTCTTC | CASSLEQSGFRGNEQFF
- | TRBJ2-7 | TRBD1 | TRBV20-1 | TGCAGTGCTAGACACACCCGGGACAGTTACGAGCAGTACTTC | CSARHTRDSYEQYF
few | TRBJ1-1 | - | TRBV20-1 | TGCAGTGCCTCCCGCTTTACCGGCTTGAACACTGAAGCTTTCTTT | CSASRFTGLNTEAFF
many | TRBJ2-7 | - | TRBV6-5 | TGTGCCAGTCAGAGTGGGGAGGGGGAGTACTTC | CASQSGEGEYF
many | TRBJ1-5 | - | TRBV27 | TGTGCCAGCAGTTTATCCGGGAACAGGGTAAACCAGCCCCAGCATTTT | CASSLSGNRVNQPQHF
few | TRBJ2-3 | TRBD1 | TRBV5-4 | TGTGCCAGCAGCGATCGCCGGGACAGGGTGGCAGATACGCAGTATTTT | CASSDRRDRVADTQYF
- | TRBJ2-2 | TRBD2 | TRBV24-1 | TGTGCCACCAGTGAATGGGAGGGAACCACCGGGGAGCTGTTTTTT | CATSEWEGTTGELFF
- | TRBJ2-7 | TRBD1 | TRBV5-6 | TGTGCCAGCCGGGTCACAGGGGCCATCCACGAGCAGTACTTC | CASRVTGAIHEQYF
many | TRBJ1-1 | - | TRBV3-2 | TGTGCCAGCAGCAGACGGACAGGGCGGAAGAACACTGAAGCTTTCTTT | CASSRRTGRKNTEAFF
few | TRBJ2-3 | - | TRBV20-1 | TGCAGTGCTAGCCCAATCTACCCGGATACGCAGTATTTT | CSASPIYPDTQYF
few | TRBJ1-1 | - | TRBV18 | TGTGCCAGCTCACCATTGGGGGACACTGAAGCTTTCTTT | CASSPLGDTEAFF
many | TRBJ1-5 | - | TRBV29-1 | TGCAGCGTTTCAACGGCCAATCAGCCCCAGCATTTT | CSVSTANQPQHF
few | TRBJ2-1 | TRBD2 | TRBV6-2/TRBV6-3 | TGTGCCAGCAGCGGACTAGCAGACAGTGAGCAGTTCTTC | CASSGLADSEQFF
few | TRBJ2-7 | TRBD2 | TRBV3-1 | TGTGCCAGCAGCCAAGAATATAGCGGGGCCTCCTACGAGCAGTACTTC | CASSQEYSGASYEQYF
- | TRBJ2-3 | - | TRBV28 | TGTGCCAGCAGTTTTGTCCGCGCAGATACGCAGTATTTT | CASSFVRADTQYF
few | TRBJ2-2 | - | TRBV11-3 | TGTGCCAGCAGCTCCCGTGCAGGGAGGTACACCGGGGAGCTGTTTTTT | CASSSRAGRYTGELFF
few | TRBJ2-7 | - | TRBV7-2 | TGTGCCAGCAGCCCACGCGAGCCCTACGAGCAGTACTTC | CASSPREPYEQYF
many | TRBJ2-7 | TRBD1 | TRBV5-1 | TGCGCCAGCAGCTTCGGACCGACAGGGGTTTCGTACGAGCAGTACTTC | CASSFGPTGVSYEQYF
few | TRBJ1-2 | TRBD1 | TRBV20-1 | TGCAGTGCTAGCCGGGACAGGGGACTATATGGCTACACCTTC | CSASRDRGLYGYTF
few | TRBJ2-3 | - | TRBV6-5 | TGTGCCAGCAGTAGGGCGGCAGATACGCAGTATTTT | CASSRAADTQYF
few | TRBJ2-2 | - | TRBV6-5 | TGTGCCAGCAGTTATACGTGGTCGAACACCGGGGAGCTGTTTTTT | CASSYTWSNTGELFF
many | TRBJ2-3 | - | TRBV4-2 | TGTGCCAGCAGCCAAGATGCGGCTAGCACAGATACGCAGTATTTT | CASSQDAASTDTQYF
few | TRBJ1-1 | TRBD1 | TRBV6-5 | TGTGCCAGCAGTTACTCTGGATCGGACAGGGGGCACACTGAAGCTTTCTTT | CASSYSGSDRGHTEAFF
- | TRBJ1-6 | - | TRBV7-8 | TGTGCCAGCAGCCTAACGGACCGGAATTCACCCCTCCACTTT | CASSLTDRNSPLHF
- | TRBJ2-7 | TRBD2 | TRBV20-1 | TGCAGTGCTGCGGGGGTCACCTACGAGCAGTACTTC | CSAAGVTYEQYF
few | TRBJ1-2 | TRBD1 | TRBV14 | TGTGCCAGCAGCGGACAGGGCCTTCCTGTCTATGGCTACACCTTC | CASSGQGLPVYGYTF
- | TRBJ2-1 | TRBD2 | TRBV20-1 | TGCAGTGGGCTAGCGGGGGGGCCGGAGGATGAGCAGTTCTTC | CSGLAGGPEDEQFF
few | TRBJ2-3 | - | TRBV28 | TGTGCCAGCAGTTTCGGCAGTTACACAGATACGCAGTATTTT | CASSFGSYTDTQYF
many | TRBJ1-5 | TRBD1 | TRBV5-6 | TGTGCCAGCAGCTCGTATGACAGGGCCCGCAATCAGCCCCAGCATTTT | CASSSYDRARNQPQHF
few | TRBJ2-7 | TRBD2 | TRBV11-2 | TGTGCCAGCAGCGGTAGCGGGTTCACCTACGAGCAGTACTTC | CASSGSGFTYEQYF
few | TRBJ2-4 | - | TRBV7-2 | TGTGCCAGCAGCTTAGAAATACTAGCCAAAAACATTCAGTACTTC | CASSLEILAKNIQYF
- | TRBJ2-2 | - | TRBV15 | TGTGCCACCAGCAGAGTCGGCGGGGAGCTGTTTTTT | CATSRVGGELFF
- | TRBJ2-3 | TRBD1 | TRBV9 | TGTGCCAGCAGCGTAGGACAGGGGCGCACAGATACGCAGTATTTT | CASSVGQGRTDTQYF
many | TRBJ1-1 | - | TRBV5-4 | TGTGCCTGCAGTAGGGGGGGAACCACTGAAGCTTTCTTT | CACSRGGTTEAFF
many | TRBJ2-1 | - | TRBV4-3 | TGCGCCAGCAGCCAAGATGAGTCCACCACTTCCTACAATGAGCAGTTCTTC | CASSQDESTTSYNEQFF
- | TRBJ1-6 | - | TRBV20-1 | TGCAGTGCGCATCCCACTGGCAATTCACCCCTCCACTTT | CSAHPTGNSPLHF
few | TRBJ1-1 | TRBD1 | TRBV4-2 | TGTGCCAGCAGCCAAGAAGAGGTTGGGGACAGAGAAGCTTTCTTT | CASSQEEVGDREAFF
many | TRBJ1-1 | - | TRBV28 | TGTGCCAGCTCGGGACCTCCGGGCACTGAAGCTTTCTTT | CASSGPPGTEAFF
few | TRBJ2-7 | - | TRBV12-3/TRBV12-4 | TGTGCCAGCAGTTTTTCGGCCAGCTCCTACGAGCAGTACTTC | CASSFSASSYEQYF
- | TRBJ2-7 | - | TRBV4-2 | TGTGCCAGCAGCCAACGGGCTAGACAAGGCTACGAGCAGTACTTC | CASSQRARQGYEQYF
- | TRBJ2-1 | - | TRBV6-5 | TGTGCCAGCAGTTACACCTTTCCGGGGGAGGTTGAGCAGTTCTTC | CASSYTFPGEVEQFF
- | TRBJ1-5 | - | TRBV12-3/TRBV12-4 | TGTGCCAGCAACTTTGACAGCAATCAGCCCCAGCATTTT | CASNFDSNQPQHF